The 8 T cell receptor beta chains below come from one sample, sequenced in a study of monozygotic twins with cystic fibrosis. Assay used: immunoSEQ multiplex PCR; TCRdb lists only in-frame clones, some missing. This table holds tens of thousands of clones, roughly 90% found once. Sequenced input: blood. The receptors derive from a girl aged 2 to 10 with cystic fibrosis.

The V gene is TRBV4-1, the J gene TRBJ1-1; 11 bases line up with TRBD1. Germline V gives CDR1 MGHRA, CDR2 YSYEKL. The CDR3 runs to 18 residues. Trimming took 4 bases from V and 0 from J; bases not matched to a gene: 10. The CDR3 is CASSPLGGQGAMNTEAFF. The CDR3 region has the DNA TGCGCCAGCAGCCCCCTAGGAGGACAGGGGGCAATGAACACTGAAGCTTTCTTT.

This chain's CDR3 is CASSSRALDPLFHYEQYF. The CDR3 coding sequence is TGTGCCAGCAGCTCAAGGGCTCTCGACCCCCTTTTTCACTACGAGCAGTACTTC. V is TRBV7-8 and J is TRBJ2-7; D is unresolved. CDR3 length: 18 residues. Trimming removed 4 bases at V and 3 bases at J, with 25 bases between. Looked up from germline, CDR1 is SGHVS and CDR2 is FQNEAQ.

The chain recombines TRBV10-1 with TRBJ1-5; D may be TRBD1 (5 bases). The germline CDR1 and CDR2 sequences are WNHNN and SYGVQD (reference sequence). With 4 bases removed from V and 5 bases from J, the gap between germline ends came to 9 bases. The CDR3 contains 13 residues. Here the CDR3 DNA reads TGCGCCAGCAGTGCCGGGGGGGATCAGCCCCAGCATTTT. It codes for CASSAGGDQPQHF.

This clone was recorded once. The CDR3 sequence is CASSDPGQVNEKLFF. The DNA for the CDR3 is TGTGCCAGCAGTGACCCGGGACAGGTTAATGAAAAACTGTTTTTT. V and J are TRBV2 and TRBJ1-4, with 8 nucleotides matching TRBD1. V shed 3 bases and J 4 bases; nucleotides not matched to a gene: 4. The CDR3 runs to 15 residues. From germline, CDR1 is SNHLY and CDR2 FYNNEI.

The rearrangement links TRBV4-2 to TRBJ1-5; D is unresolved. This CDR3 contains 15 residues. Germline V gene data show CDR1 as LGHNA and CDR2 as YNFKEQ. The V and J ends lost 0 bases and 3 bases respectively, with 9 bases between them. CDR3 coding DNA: TGTGCCAGCAGCCAAGAGGGCAGGCACAATCAGCCCCAGCATTTT. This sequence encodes CASSQEGRHNQPQHF.

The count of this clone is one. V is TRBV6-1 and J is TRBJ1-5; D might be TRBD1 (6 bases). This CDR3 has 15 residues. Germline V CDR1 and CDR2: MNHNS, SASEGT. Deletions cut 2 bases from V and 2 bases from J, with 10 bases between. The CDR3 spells CASSETRGGNQPQHF. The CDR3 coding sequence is TGTGCCAGCAGTGAAACCAGGGGCGGCAATCAGCCCCAGCATTTT.

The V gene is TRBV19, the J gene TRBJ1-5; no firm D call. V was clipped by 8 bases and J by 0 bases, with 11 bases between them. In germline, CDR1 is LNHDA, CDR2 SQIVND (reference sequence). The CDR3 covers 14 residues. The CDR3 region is CASGFTASNQPQHF. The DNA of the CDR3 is TGTGCCAGTGGCTTCACAGCTAGCAATCAGCCCCAGCATTTT.

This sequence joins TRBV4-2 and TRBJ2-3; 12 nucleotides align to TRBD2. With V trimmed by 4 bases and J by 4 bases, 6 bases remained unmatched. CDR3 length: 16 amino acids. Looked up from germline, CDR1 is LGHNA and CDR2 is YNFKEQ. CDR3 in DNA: TGTGCCAGCAGCCCAAGACTAGCGGGAGTGGCAGATACGCAGTATTTT. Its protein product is CASSPRLAGVADTQYF.